This T cell receptor (beta chain) was sequenced in a study of cytotoxic CD8 clonotypes in ibrutinib-treated CLL. Looking at the study overall: The patients, around 12 relapsed/refractory and fewer than 16 treatment-naive, included about 18 who were IGHV unmutated. Productive templates averaged about 250,000 per sample, and productive rearrangements 85,000 to 95,000. Regarding the study as a whole: Clonality was elevated at ibrutinib response and had returned toward baseline at progression. Sampling times, which were not matched between the groups, differed between sustained-remission patients and progressing patients.

Comments on this clone: Its matching antigen is unknown.

Germline V gives CDR1 SGHAT, CDR2 FQNNGV. Trimming removed 2 bases at V and 2 bases at J, with 5 bases between. CDR3 length: 13 amino acids. Profiling relied on immunoSEQ multiplex PCR, and the TCRdb table lists in-frame clones only, not all of them. This table holds 200,000 or so clones, 70% to 75% found once. The starting material was PBMCs, obtained after 12 months of ibrutinib treatment. The clonotype comes from a human donor with chronic lymphocytic leukemia. The chain combines TRBV11-2 with TRBJ2-3; D remains ambiguous. CDR3 amino acids: CASSLWSTDTQYF. Written as DNA, the CDR3 is TGTGCCAGCAGCTTATGGTCCACAGATACGCAGTATTTT.